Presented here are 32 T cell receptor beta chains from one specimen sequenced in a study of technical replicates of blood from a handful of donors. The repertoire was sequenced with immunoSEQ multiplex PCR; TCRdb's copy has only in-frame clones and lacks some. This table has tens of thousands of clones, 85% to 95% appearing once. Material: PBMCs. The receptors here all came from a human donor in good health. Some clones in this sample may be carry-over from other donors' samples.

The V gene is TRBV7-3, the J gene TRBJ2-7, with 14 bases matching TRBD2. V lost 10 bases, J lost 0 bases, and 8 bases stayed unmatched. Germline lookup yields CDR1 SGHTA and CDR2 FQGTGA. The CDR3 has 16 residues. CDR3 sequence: CATGGLAGEISYEQYF. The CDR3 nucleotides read TGTGCCACAGGGGGACTAGCGGGGGAGATCTCCTACGAGCAGTACTTC.

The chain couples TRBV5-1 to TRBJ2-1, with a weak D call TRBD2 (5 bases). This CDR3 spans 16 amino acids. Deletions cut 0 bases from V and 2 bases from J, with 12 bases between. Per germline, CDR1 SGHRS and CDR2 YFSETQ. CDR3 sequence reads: CASSLGTPKTYNEQFF. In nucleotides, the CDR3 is TGCGCCAGCAGCTTGGGGACTCCTAAGACCTACAATGAGCAGTTCTTC.

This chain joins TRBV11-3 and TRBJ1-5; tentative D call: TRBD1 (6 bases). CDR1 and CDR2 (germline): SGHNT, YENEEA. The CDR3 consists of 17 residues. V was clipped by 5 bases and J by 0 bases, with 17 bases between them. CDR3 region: CASSPRTDSISNQPQHF. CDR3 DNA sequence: TGTGCCAGCAGCCCAAGGACAGATTCAATTAGCAATCAGCCCCAGCATTTT.

The CDR3 spells CAWSAWERDGEAFF. The CDR3 coding sequence is TGTGCCTGGAGTGCCTGGGAGAGGGATGGAGAAGCTTTCTTT. The chain joins TRBV30 to TRBJ1-1; no reliable D call. V was cut by 1 base and J by 8 bases, with 17 bases left in between. Germline CDR1 GTSNPN, CDR2 SVGIG (reference sequence). CDR3 size: 14 residues.

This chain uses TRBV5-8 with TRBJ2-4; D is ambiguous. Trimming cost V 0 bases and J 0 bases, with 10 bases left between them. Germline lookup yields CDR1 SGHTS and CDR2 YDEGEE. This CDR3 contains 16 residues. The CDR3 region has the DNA TGTGCCAGCAGCTTGGCCCAAGAGGTAGCCAAAAACATTCAGTACTTC. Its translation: CASSLAQEVAKNIQYF.

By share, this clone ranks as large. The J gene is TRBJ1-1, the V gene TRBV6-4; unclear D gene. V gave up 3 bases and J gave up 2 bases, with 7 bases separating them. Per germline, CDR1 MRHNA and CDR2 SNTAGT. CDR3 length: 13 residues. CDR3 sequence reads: CASSESGNTEAFF. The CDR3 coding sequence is TGTGCCAGCAGTGAATCAGGAAACACTGAAGCTTTCTTT.

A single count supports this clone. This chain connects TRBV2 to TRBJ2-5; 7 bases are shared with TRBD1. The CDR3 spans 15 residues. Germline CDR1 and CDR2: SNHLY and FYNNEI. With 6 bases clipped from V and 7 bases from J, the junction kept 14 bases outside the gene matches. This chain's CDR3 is CASRDGTAQTGTQYF. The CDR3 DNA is TGTGCCAGCAGGGACGGGACAGCCCAAACGGGGACCCAGTACTTC.

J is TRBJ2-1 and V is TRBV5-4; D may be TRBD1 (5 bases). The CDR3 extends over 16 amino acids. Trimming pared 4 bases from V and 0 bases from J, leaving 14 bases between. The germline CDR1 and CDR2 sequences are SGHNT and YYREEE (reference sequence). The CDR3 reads CASSKGAVSSYNEQFF. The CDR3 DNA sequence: TGTGCCAGCAGCAAAGGGGCGGTTAGCTCCTACAATGAGCAGTTCTTC. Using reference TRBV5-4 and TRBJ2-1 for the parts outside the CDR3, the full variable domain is ETGVTQSPTHLIKTRGQQVTLRCSSQSGHNTVSWYQQALGQGPQFIFQYYREEENGRGNFPPRFSGLQFPNYSSELNVNALELDDSALYLCASSKGAVSSYNEQFFGPGTRLTVL.

The CDR3 coding sequence is TGCGCCAGCAGCCAAGTTCAAGGTAGCGAAAAACTGTTTTTT. Translation: CASSQVQGSEKLFF. The rearrangement links TRBV4-3 to TRBJ1-4, with unresolved D. This CDR3 has 14 amino acids. V was shortened by 1 base and J by 8 bases, with 11 bases between the two germline ends. Germline CDR1 reads LGHNA; CDR2 reads YSLEER.

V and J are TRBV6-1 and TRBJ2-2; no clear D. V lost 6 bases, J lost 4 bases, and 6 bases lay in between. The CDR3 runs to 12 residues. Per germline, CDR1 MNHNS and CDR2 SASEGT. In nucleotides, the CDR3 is TGTGCCAGCAGCTTCTTCACCGGGGAGCTGTTTTTT. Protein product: CASSFFTGELFF.

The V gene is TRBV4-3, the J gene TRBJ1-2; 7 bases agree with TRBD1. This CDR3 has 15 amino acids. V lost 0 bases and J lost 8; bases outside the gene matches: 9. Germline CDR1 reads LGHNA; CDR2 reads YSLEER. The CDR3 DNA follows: TGCGCCAGCAGCCAAGAAATTACAGGGGTCGGCGGCTACACCTTC. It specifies CASSQEITGVGGYTF.

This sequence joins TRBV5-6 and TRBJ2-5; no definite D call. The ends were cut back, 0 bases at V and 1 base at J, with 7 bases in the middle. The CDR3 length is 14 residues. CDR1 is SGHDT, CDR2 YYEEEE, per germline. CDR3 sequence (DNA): TGTGCCAGCAGCTTGGTTCAAATCCAAGAGACCCAGTACTTC. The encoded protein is CASSLVQIQETQYF.

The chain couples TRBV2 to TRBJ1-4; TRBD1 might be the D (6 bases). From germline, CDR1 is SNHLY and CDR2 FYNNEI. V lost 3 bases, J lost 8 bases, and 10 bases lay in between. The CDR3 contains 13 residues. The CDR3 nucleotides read TGTGCCAGCAGTGAGGGGGCGGAAGAAAAACTGTTTTTT. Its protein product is CASSEGAEEKLFF.

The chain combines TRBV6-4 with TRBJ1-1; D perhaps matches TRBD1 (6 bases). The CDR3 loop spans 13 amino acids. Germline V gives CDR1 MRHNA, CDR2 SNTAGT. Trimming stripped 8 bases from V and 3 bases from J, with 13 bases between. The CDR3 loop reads CASVGDTDTEAFF. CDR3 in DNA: TGTGCCAGCGTTGGGGACACAGACACTGAAGCTTTCTTT.

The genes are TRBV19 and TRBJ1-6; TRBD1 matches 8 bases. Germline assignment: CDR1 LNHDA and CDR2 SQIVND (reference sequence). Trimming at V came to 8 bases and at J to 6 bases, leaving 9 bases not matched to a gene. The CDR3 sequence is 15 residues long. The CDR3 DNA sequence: TGTGCCAGTGGGACAGGAATGGCTCGTAATTCACCCCTCCACTTT. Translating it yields CASGTGMARNSPLHF.

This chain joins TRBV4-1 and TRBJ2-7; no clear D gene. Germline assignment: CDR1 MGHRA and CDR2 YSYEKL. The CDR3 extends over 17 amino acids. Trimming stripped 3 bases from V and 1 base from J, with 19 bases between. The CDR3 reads CASSQAYSIPFSYEQYF. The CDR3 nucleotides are TGCGCCAGCAGCCAGGCCTACAGTATACCGTTTTCCTACGAGCAGTACTTC.

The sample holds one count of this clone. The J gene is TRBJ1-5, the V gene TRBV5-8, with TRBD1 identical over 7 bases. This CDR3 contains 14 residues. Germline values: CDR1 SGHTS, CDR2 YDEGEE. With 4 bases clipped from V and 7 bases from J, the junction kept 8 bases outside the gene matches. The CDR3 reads CASSKGQSKQPQHF. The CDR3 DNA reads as TGTGCCAGCAGCAAGGGACAGTCGAAACAGCCCCAGCATTTT.

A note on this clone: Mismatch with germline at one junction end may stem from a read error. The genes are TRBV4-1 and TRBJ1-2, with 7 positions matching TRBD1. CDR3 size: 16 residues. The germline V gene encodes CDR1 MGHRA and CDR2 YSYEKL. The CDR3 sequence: CASSPLPWQGVMSIPF. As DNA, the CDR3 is TGCGCCAGCAGCCCCTTACCCTGGCAGGGGGTGATGAGTATCCCCTTC.

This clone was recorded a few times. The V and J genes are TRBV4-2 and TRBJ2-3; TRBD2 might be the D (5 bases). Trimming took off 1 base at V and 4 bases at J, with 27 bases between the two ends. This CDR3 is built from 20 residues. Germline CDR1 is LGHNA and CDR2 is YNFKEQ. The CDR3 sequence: CASSQAAEGVGRRGADTQYF. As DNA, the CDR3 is TGTGCCAGCAGCCAAGCGGCCGAGGGAGTCGGTAGACGTGGCGCAGATACGCAGTATTTT.

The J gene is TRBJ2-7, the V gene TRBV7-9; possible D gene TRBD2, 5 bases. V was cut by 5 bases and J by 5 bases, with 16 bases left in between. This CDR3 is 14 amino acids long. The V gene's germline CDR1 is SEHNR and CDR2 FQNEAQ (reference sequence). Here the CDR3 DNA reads TGTGCCAGCAGCAAACTGAGGGCCGGGGACGAGCAGTACTTC. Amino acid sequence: CASSKLRAGDEQYF.

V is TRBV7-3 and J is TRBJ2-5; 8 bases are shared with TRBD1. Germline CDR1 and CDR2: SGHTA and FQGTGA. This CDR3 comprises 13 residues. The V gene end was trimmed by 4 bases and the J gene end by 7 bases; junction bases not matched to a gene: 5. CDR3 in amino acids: CASSSTTGGTQYF. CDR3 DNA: TGTGCCAGCAGCTCAACCACAGGGGGGACCCAGTACTTC.

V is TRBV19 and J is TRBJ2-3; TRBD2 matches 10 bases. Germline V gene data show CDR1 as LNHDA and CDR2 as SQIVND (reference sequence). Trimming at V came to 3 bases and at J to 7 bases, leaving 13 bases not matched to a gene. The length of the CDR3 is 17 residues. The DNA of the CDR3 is TGTGCCAGTAGTATTGGGCTAGCGGGAGCCCTTCCCCATACGCAGTATTTT. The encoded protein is CASSIGLAGALPHTQYF.

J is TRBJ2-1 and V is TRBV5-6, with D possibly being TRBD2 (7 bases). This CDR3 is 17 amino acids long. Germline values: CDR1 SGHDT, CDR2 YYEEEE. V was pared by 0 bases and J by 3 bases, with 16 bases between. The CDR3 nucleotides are TGTGCCAGCAGCTTGGAACGGGGGGCAGCCCTCTACAATGAGCAGTTCTTC. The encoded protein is CASSLERGAALYNEQFF.

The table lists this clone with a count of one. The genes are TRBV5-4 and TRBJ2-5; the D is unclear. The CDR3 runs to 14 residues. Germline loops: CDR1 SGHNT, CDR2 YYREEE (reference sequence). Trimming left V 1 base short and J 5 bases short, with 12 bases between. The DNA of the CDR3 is TGTGCCAGCAGCTTGTTTTCCTTCAGGGAGACCCAGTACTTC. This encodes CASSLFSFRETQYF.

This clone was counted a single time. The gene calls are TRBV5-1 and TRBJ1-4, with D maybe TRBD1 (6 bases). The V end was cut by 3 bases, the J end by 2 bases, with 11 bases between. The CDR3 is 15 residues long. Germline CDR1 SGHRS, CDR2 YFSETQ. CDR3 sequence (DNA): TGCGCCAGCAGCTCCAGGGGCGGGACTAATGAAAAACTGTTTTTT. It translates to CASSSRGGTNEKLFF.

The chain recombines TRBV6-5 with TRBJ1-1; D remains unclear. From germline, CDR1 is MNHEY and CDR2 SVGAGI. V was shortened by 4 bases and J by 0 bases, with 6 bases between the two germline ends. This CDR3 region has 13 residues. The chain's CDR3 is CASSFKMNTEAFF. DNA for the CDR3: TGTGCCAGCAGTTTCAAAATGAACACTGAAGCTTTCTTT.

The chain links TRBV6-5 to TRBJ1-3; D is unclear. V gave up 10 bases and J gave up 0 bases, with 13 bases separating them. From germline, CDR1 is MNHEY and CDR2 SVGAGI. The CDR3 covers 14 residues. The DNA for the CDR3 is TGTGCCACCTCGGAGGGCTTCTCTGGAAACACCATATATTTT. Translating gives CATSEGFSGNTIYF.

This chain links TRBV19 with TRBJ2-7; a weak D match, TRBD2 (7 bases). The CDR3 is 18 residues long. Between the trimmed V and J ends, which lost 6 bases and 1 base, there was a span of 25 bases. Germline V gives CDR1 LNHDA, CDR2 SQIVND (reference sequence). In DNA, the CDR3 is TGTGCCAGTAGCCTTGGCCCGGGGGGCCTATCACCTTCCTACGAGCAGTACTTC. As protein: CASSLGPGGLSPSYEQYF.

The CDR3 DNA is TGTGCCAGCTCACCGCAGGAGGGTAAGGAGACCCAGTACTTC. Translated: CASSPQEGKETQYF. V gene TRBV18 combines with J gene TRBJ2-5; TRBD2 might be the D (6 bases). This CDR3 is 14 amino acids long. Trimming removed 3 bases at V and 5 bases at J, with 13 bases between. The germline gives CDR1 KGHSH, CDR2 LQKENI.

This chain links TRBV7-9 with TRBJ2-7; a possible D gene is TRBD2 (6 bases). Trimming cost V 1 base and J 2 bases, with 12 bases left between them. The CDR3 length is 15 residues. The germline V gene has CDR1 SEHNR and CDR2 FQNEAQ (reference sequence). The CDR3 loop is CASSLVGGTPYEQYF. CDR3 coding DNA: TGTGCCAGCAGCTTAGTGGGGGGAACCCCCTACGAGCAGTACTTC.

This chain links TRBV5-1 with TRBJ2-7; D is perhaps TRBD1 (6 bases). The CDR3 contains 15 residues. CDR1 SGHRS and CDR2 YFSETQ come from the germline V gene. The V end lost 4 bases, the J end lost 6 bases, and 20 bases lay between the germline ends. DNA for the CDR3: TGCGCCAGCAGCGGGGTTATTACAGGGCGAAGCGAGCAGTACTTC. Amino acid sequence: CASSGVITGRSEQYF.

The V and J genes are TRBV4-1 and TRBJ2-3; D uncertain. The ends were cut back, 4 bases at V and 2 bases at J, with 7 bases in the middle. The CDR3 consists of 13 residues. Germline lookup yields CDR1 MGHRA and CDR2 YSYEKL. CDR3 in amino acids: CASSLVITDTQYF. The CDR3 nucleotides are TGCGCCAGCAGCCTCGTTATCACAGATACGCAGTATTTT.